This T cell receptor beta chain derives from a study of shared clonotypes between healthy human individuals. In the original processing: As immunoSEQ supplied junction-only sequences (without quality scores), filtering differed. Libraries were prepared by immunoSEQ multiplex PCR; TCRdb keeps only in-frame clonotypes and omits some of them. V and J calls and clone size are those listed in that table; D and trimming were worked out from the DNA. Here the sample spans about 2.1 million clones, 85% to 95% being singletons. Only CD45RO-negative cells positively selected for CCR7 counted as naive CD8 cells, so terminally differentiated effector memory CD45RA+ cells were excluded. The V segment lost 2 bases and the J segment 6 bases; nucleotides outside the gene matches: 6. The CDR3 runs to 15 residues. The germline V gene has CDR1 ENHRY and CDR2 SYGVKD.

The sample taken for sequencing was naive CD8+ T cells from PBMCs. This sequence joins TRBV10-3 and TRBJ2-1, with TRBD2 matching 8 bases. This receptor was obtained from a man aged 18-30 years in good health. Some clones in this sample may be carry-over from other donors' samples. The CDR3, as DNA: TGTGCCATCAGTGAGGTTGGACTAGCAACCAATGAGCAGTTCTTC. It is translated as CAISEVGLATNEQFF.